This T cell receptor (beta chain) was recovered during a study of T-cell reconstitution after alpha-beta-depleted transplantation in children. Preparation of the TCRbeta library used unique molecular identifiers. TCRdb recomputed calls from the PCR reads with MiXCR, one row per CDR3 protein. Of about 610,000 distinct CDR3 sequences detected, under 12% appear once; the ten largest clones hold less than 5%. The sample holds a few counts of this clonotype. The CDR3 has 14 residues. The V and J ends lost 5 bases and 4 bases respectively, with 14 bases between them. In germline, CDR1 is MNHNS, CDR2 SASEGT.

The chain links TRBV6-1 to TRBJ2-5; possibly TRBD2 for D (5 bases). The starting material was PBMCs from the stem cell graft donor, obtained from the stem cell graft. The receptor's source is a human donor who donated a stem cell graft to a child with acute myeloid leukemia. CDR3 sequence: CASSPHLAVETQYF. The CDR3 nucleotides are TGTGCCAGCAGTCCACATCTAGCCGTAGAGACCCAGTACTTC.